The entry below describes one T cell receptor (beta chain). Antigen unknown. Method: immunoSEQ multiplex PCR; TCRdb's copy keeps in-frame clones and lacks some. This table holds 100,000 to 140,000 clones, about 90% found once. The data are from a study of T cell responses to AZD1222 COVID-19 vaccine. General observations from the study: Variant regions that are unmutated are reportedly the target of nearly half of spike-specific TCRs.

The CDR3 extends over 15 amino acids. Germline trimming cut 11 bases from V and 3 bases from J; bases unmatched to any gene: 9. CDR1 and CDR2 from the germline V gene are SNHLY and FYNNEI. The starting material was peripheral blood, obtained on day 0 of AZD1222 vaccination. This TCR derives from an adult in good health. The chain carries TRBV2 and TRBJ2-2, with TRBD2 matching 10 bases. The CDR3 bases are TGTGCCTCCAGAAGTAGCGGGGGGTACACCGGGGAGCTGTTTTTT. It translates to CASRSSGGYTGELFF.